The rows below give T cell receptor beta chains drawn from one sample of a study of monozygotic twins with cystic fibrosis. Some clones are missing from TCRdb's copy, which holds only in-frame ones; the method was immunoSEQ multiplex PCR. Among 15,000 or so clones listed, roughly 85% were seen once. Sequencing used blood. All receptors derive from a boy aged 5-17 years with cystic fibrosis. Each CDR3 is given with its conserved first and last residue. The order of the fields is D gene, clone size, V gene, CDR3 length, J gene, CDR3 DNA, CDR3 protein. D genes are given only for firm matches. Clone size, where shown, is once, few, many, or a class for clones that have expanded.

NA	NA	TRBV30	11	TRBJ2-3	TGTGCCTGGAGTGAGGTGGATACGCAGTATTTT	CAWSEVDTQYF
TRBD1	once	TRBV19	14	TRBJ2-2	TGTGCCAGTAGTAGACAGGGGAACACCGGGGAGCTGTTTTTT	CASSRQGNTGELFF
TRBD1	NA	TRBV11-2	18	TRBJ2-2	TGTGCCAGCAGCGGCCTGGGACCCGAGGACAGGGAGACCGGGGAGCTGTTTTTT	CASSGLGPEDRETGELFF
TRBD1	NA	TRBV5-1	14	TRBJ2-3	TGCGCCAGCAGCAGAATACAGGGGGCCGATACGCAGTATTTT	CASSRIQGADTQYF
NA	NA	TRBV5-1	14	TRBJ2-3	TGCGCCAGCAGACATGGAGATGACCCAGATACGCAGTATTTT	CASRHGDDPDTQYF
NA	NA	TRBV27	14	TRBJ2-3	TGTGCCAGCAGAAAGGGGGGGGGCACAGATACGCAGTATTTT	CASRKGGGTDTQYF
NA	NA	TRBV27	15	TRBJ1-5	TGTGCCAGCAGTTTAGGACAGTATAGCAATCAGCCCCAGCATTTT	CASSLGQYSNQPQHF
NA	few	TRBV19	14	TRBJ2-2	TGTGCCAGTAGAAAGTGGCAGAACACCGGGGAGCTGTTTTTT	CASRKWQNTGELFF
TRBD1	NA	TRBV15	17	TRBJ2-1	TGTGCCACCAGCAGAGGGGTTTGGACAGGGGTCTACAATGAGCAGTTCTTC	CATSRGVWTGVYNEQFF
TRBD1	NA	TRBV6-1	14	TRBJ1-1	TGTGCCAGCAACGGACAGGGGGGGACCACTGAAGCTTTCTTT	CASNGQGGTTEAFF
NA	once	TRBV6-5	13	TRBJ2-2	TGTGCCAGCAAAATAACAGGGTCCGGGGAGCTGTTTTTT	CASKITGSGELFF
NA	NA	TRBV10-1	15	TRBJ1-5	TGCGCCATTCTACGCGGGGAGTATAGCAATCAGCCCCAGCATTTT	CAILRGEYSNQPQHF
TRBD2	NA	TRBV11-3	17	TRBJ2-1	TGTGCCAGCAGCTTACGGGGGGTTTGGGAGGCTTACAATGAGCAGTTCTTC	CASSLRGVWEAYNEQFF
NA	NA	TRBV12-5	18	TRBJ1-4	TGTGCTAGTGGTTTGATCGGCGACCGGATCGGAGTTAATGAAAAACTGTTTTTT	CASGLIGDRIGVNEKLFF
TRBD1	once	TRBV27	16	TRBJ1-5	TGTGCCAGCAGTCTGACAGGGGGCTATAGCAATCAGCCCCAGCATTTT	CASSLTGGYSNQPQHF